The T cell receptor (beta chain) under discussion was sequenced for a study of shared clonotypes between healthy human individuals. A 200 ng quantity of DNA, approximately 29,000 T cell genomes, went into the sorted-subset replicate PCRs. Assay: immunoSEQ multiplex PCR; the TCRdb copy retains only in-frame clones and omits some. This table has about 360,000 clones, around 67% appearing once. V was pared by 5 bases and J by 6 bases, with 6 bases of the junction left unmatched. CDR1 and CDR2 from the germline V gene are SQVTM and ANQGSEA. The CDR3 totals 13 residues. The rearrangement links TRBV29-1 to TRBJ2-1; 8 nucleotides align to TRBD2. This receptor was obtained from a man between 25 and 39 years old in good health. Sequencing input: memory CD4+ T cells sorted from blood. Subset meaning: CD45RA-negative fraction. This CDR3 reads CSVKAGGINEQFF. Written as DNA, the CDR3 is TGCAGCGTTAAGGCGGGAGGTATCAATGAGCAGTTCTTC.